The present T cell receptor (beta chain) was sequenced within a study of a mutant IDH1 vaccine in newly diagnosed glioma. Study as a whole: The initiation of vaccination occurred 4-6 weeks after radiotherapy alone, or with temozolomide cycles. Sex among treated patients split about 60% male, approximately 40% female; mean age was approximately 40 years. Beforehand, treatment had been radiotherapy, temozolomide, or both; the majority received both.

About this clone itself: Its cognate antigen is unknown.

Time point specified: week 5, during vaccination. Doses comprised 300 ug of mutant IDH1 20-mer peptide each, plus topical imiquimod. Each of the donors came in with new WHO grade 3 or 4 astrocytomas that were IDH1-mutant and ATRX-lost. The germline V gene has CDR1 MNHNY and CDR2 SVGAGI (reference sequence). Between the trimmed V and J ends, which lost 5 bases and 7 bases, there was a span of 11 bases. This CDR3 spans 13 amino acids. Profiled with immunoSEQ multiplex PCR; TCRdb holds only in-frame clones, not every one. The table records about 51,000 clones, around 78% of them present only once. This sequence joins TRBV6-6 and TRBJ2-2, with D uncertain. Sequenced here: PBMCs, sampled from a glioma patient whose treatment included an IDH1 peptide vaccine. The TCR sequence derives from a man in his fifties with glioma. The CDR3 DNA reads as TGTGCCAGCAGTGGCCCCGTCATCGGGGAGCTGTTTTTT. It codes for CASSGPVIGELFF.